These 23 T cell receptor beta chains were sequenced from one sample in a study of CD8+CD57+ T cells in acquired aplastic anemia listed by TCRdb under 2018. Sequencing instrument: Illumina HiSeq 2000. Genomic DNA was used as template for profiling of TCR beta VDJ combinations and CDR3 sequences. The public sequencing data were trimmed at Q25 with fastp and processed into clonotypes with MiXCR by TCRdb, which kept only in-frame beta chains. Rows with one shared CDR3 protein collapse into an entry with the most common genes and DNA. This sample is represented by around 180,000 distinct CDR3 sequences; 50% to 75% of them were singletons. Less than 55% of the sample goes to the ten largest clones. Sequenced sample: sorted CD4+, CD8+, or CD8+CD57+ T cells (not recorded which) from PBMCs. These receptors came from a human donor in good health.

The chain carries TRBV7-2 and TRBJ1-2, with 9 nucleotides matching TRBD1. The V gene's germline CDR1 is SGHTA and CDR2 FQGNSA. The CDR3 consists of 13 residues. The V segment lost 8 bases and the J segment 6 bases; nucleotides outside the gene matches: 7. CDR3 protein: CASHTGGLDGYTF. CDR3 bases: TGTGCCAGCCATACAGGGGGCTTAGATGGCTACACCTTC.

The chain has TRBV7-8 and TRBJ2-7; TRBD2 matches 8 bases. The trim removed 5 bases at V and 0 bases at J, leaving 0 bases unmatched. CDR1 and CDR2 (germline): SGHVS, FQNEAQ. This CDR3 has 13 amino acids. CDR3: CASSTSGSYEQYF. The DNA of the CDR3 is TGTGCCAGCAGCACTAGCGGCTCCTACGAGCAGTACTTC.

This clonotype occurred many times. The chain uses TRBV7-8 and TRBJ1-1; D might be TRBD1 (5 bases). V lost 3 bases and J 1 base, leaving 9 bases between the germline ends. The CDR3 has 14 residues. Germline CDR1 is SGHVS and CDR2 is FQNEAQ. CDR3 nucleotides: TGTGCCAGCAGCTTTGTGGGACCGAACACTGAAGCTTTCTTT. Translated: CASSFVGPNTEAFF.

Many counts were recorded for this clonotype. The chain has TRBV19 and TRBJ2-7, with D uncertain. CDR1 and CDR2 from the germline V gene are LNHDA and SQIVND (reference sequence). V gave up 5 bases and J gave up 0 bases, with 8 bases separating them. CDR3 length: 13 residues. The CDR3, as DNA: TGTGCCAGTAGTTCCGGTTTCTCCTACGAGCAGTACTTC. Translating gives CASSSGFSYEQYF.

This chain uses TRBV19 with TRBJ2-7, with D perhaps matching TRBD1 or TRBD2 (5 bases each). The germline V gene has CDR1 LNHDA and CDR2 SQIVND (reference sequence). Deletions cut 7 bases from V and 5 bases from J, with 15 bases between. The CDR3 spans 13 residues. CDR3 protein: CASTGTDLHEQYF. The DNA of the CDR3 is TGTGCCAGTACAGGGACGGACCTTCACGAGCAGTACTTC.

The rearrangement joins TRBV20-1 to TRBJ2-5; the D gene could be TRBD1 or TRBD2 (5 bases each). Trimming left V 0 bases short and J 5 bases short, with 13 bases between. CDR3 length: 14 residues. The V gene's germline CDR1 is DFQATT and CDR2 SNEGSKA (reference sequence). CDR3 DNA: TGCAGTGCTAGAGACTATACCGAGGGGGAGACCCAGTACTTC. This translates into CSARDYTEGETQYF.

The rearrangement uses TRBV5-6 and TRBJ2-7, with D perhaps TRBD2 (6 bases). The CDR3 is 16 amino acids. Germline assignment: CDR1 SGHDT and CDR2 YYEEEE. V was pared by 0 bases and J by 2 bases, with 15 bases between. The CDR3 here is CASSLGRGGGAYEQYF. Here the CDR3 DNA reads TGTGCCAGCAGCTTGGGGCGGGGCGGCGGGGCCTACGAGCAGTACTTC.

The table lists this clonotype with a few counts. The V call is TRBV7-6, the J call TRBJ2-2; 7 nucleotides align to TRBD1. CDR3 length equals 15 residues. J lost 4 bases, V lost 5 bases, and 7 bases had no gene match. Germline CDR1 reads SGHVS; CDR2 reads FNYEAQ. The CDR3 DNA reads TGTGCCAGCAGCCAGGACAGGACGTCCACCGGGGAGCTGTTTTTT. As protein: CASSQDRTSTGELFF.

The chain links TRBV4-2 to TRBJ1-1; maybe TRBD1 (5 bases). Germline values: CDR1 LGHNA, CDR2 YNFKEQ. Trimming stripped 2 bases from V and 0 bases from J, with 10 bases between. The CDR3 has 15 amino acids. The CDR3 DNA reads as TGTGCCAGCAGCCAACAGGGAAACGTGAACACTGAAGCTTTCTTT. Translating it yields CASSQQGNVNTEAFF.

The chain combines TRBV6-5 with TRBJ1-6; D gene uncertain. Germline V gene sequence: CDR1 MNHEY, CDR2 SVGAGI. V lost 4 bases to trimming and J lost 5 bases, with 6 bases between them. This CDR3 has 13 amino acids. CDR3 residues: CASSWEDNSPLHF. As DNA, the CDR3 is TGTGCCAGCAGTTGGGAGGATAATTCACCCCTCCACTTT.

This clonotype was seen more than once but under ten times. The J gene is TRBJ2-3, the V gene TRBV2; D call uncertain. The V end was cut by 5 bases, the J end by 2 bases, with 11 bases between. CDR1 and CDR2 (germline): SNHLY, FYNNEI. There are 14 residues in the CDR3. This chain's CDR3 is CASSLSGITDTQYF. For the CDR3, the DNA is TGTGCCAGCAGTCTTAGTGGGATCACAGATACGCAGTATTTT.

This clonotype was detected ten times or more. The rearrangement uses TRBV9 and TRBJ2-7, with 10 bases fitting TRBD1. The CDR3 is made up of 14 amino acids. The J segment lost 7 bases and the V segment lost 5 bases, leaving 9 bases of the junction unmatched. CDR1 is SGDLS and CDR2 is YYNGEE in the germline V gene. The CDR3 loop reads CASSRQGAPEEQYF. The CDR3 DNA is TGTGCCAGCAGTAGACAGGGGGCGCCGGAAGAGCAGTACTTC.

CDR3 nucleotide sequence: TGTGCCAGCACCCAAGACCGGGTCCCATTCTACGAGCAGTACTTC. It specifies CASTQDRVPFYEQYF. This chain joins TRBV11-2 and TRBJ2-7; D unresolved. There are 15 residues in the CDR3. Germline V gives CDR1 SGHAT, CDR2 FQNNGV. V lost 7 bases to trimming and J lost 3 bases, with 19 bases between them.

The rearrangement uses TRBV6-7 and TRBJ1-3; TRBD1 might be the D (6 bases). TRBV6-7 counts as an open reading frame of uncertain function. Trimming cost V 9 bases and J 0 bases, with 24 bases left between them. The CDR3 sequence is 18 residues long. The CDR3 DNA reads as TGTGCCAGACTCCACCTGGGGGCGGAAGAAAGCTCTGGAAACACCATATATTTT. Encoded protein: CARLHLGAEESSGNTIYF.

This clonotype was seen at least ten times. The genes are TRBV2 and TRBJ2-2; TRBD1 matches 7 bases. With V trimmed by 6 bases and J by 1 base, 5 bases remained unmatched. This CDR3 comprises 15 residues. Germline CDR1 is SNHLY and CDR2 is FYNNEI. CDR3 DNA sequence: TGTGCCAGCAGGCGCACAGGGGAGAACACCGGGGAGCTGTTTTTT. Its translation: CASRRTGENTGELFF.

The chain employs TRBV27 and TRBJ2-1; 9 positions agree with TRBD1. The CDR3 loop spans 15 amino acids. The V and J ends lost 2 bases and 4 bases, in that order; junction bases with no gene match: 3. Germline values: CDR1 MNHEY, CDR2 SMNVEV (reference sequence). The DNA of the CDR3 is TGTGCCAGCAGTTTAGGGACAGGGATTTACAATGAGCAGTTCTTC. Its protein is CASSLGTGIYNEQFF.

V gene TRBV2 combines with J gene TRBJ2-4; 8 bases are a match to TRBD2. CDR3 length: 12 residues. The V gene's germline CDR1 is SNHLY and CDR2 FYNNEI. Germline trimming cut 6 bases from V and 7 bases from J; bases unmatched to any gene: 2. The CDR3 DNA is TGTGCCAGCAGAGGACTAGCCAACATTCAGTACTTC. This codes for CASRGLANIQYF.

This clonotype was counted only a few times. The genes are TRBV7-9 and TRBJ2-1; TRBD2 agrees at 8 bases. With 0 bases clipped from V and 7 bases from J, the junction kept 5 bases outside the gene matches. This CDR3 has 15 residues. CDR1 and CDR2 from the germline V gene are SEHNR and FQNEAQ (reference sequence). CDR3 DNA sequence: TGTGCCAGCAGCTTAGCTAGCGGGATTAGGAATGAGCAGTTCTTC. It yields the protein CASSLASGIRNEQFF.

V gene TRBV25-1 combines with J gene TRBJ2-1, with a weak D call TRBD2 (6 bases). This CDR3 has 12 amino acids. Germline loops: CDR1 MGHDK, CDR2 SYGVNS. Trimming took 4 bases from V and 8 from J, leaving 9 bases between them. CDR3 sequence: CASSAGGDEQFF. In DNA, the CDR3 is TGTGCCAGCAGTGCCGGCGGGGATGAGCAGTTCTTC.

The V gene is TRBV7-2, the J gene TRBJ2-6; D not resolved. The ends were cut back, 3 bases at V and 0 bases at J, with 12 bases in the middle. CDR1 and CDR2 (germline): SGHTA, FQGNSA. The CDR3 contains 17 residues. CDR3 sequence: CASSLMDAGSGANVLTF. CDR3 in DNA: TGTGCCAGCAGCTTGATGGACGCAGGCTCTGGGGCCAACGTCCTGACTTTC.

In this sample, this clonotype turned up many times. The chain uses TRBV6-1 and TRBJ1-1; 10 bases line up with TRBD1. The CDR3 is 18 residues long. Germline assignment: CDR1 MNHNS and CDR2 SASEGT. V lost 3 bases, J lost 0 bases, and 10 bases stayed unmatched. CDR3 DNA sequence: TGTGCCAGCAGTGATCGGACAGGGGGAATTTTCATGAACACTGAAGCTTTCTTT. This gives the protein CASSDRTGGIFMNTEAFF.

This chain links TRBV20-1 with TRBJ1-5; no definite D call. The CDR3 spans 13 residues. Germline V gene sequence: CDR1 DFQATT, CDR2 SNEGSKA (reference sequence). Deletions cut 7 bases from V and 0 bases from J, with 10 bases between. CDR3 loop: CSDWGYSNQPQHF. The CDR3 DNA reads TGCAGTGATTGGGGATATAGCAATCAGCCCCAGCATTTT.

This clonotype was seen a handful of times. The V call is TRBV2, the J call TRBJ1-1; 8 bases are shared with TRBD1. V was clipped by 6 bases and J by 5 bases; unmatched bases: 8. Germline V gene data show CDR1 as SNHLY and CDR2 as FYNNEI. This CDR3 contains 14 residues. In DNA, the CDR3 is TGTGCCAGCAGAAGGACAGGGTGGAATACTGAAGCTTTCTTT. Protein sequence: CASRRTGWNTEAFF.